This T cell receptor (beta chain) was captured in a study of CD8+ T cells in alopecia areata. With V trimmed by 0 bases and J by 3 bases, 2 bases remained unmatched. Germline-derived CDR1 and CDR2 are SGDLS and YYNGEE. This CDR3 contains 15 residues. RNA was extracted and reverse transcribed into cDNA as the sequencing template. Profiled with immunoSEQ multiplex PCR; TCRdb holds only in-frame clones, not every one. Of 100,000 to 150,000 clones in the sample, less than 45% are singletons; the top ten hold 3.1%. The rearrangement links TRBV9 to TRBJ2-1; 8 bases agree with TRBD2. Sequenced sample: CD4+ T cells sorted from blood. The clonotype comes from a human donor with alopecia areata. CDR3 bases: TGTGCCAGCAGCGTAGCGGCGGGAGGCTACAATGAGCAGTTCTTC. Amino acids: CASSVAAGGYNEQFF.